This TCR beta chain was identified in a study of OX40 agonist ivuxolimab in advanced cancers. Study at large: Given to patients was ivuxolimab, an agonistic anti-OX40 (CD134) antibody.

With V trimmed by 2 bases and J by 4 bases, 3 bases remained unmatched. The germline V gene encodes CDR1 LNHDA and CDR2 SQIVND (reference sequence). This CDR3 has 14 amino acids. The method was immunoSEQ multiplex PCR; TCRdb's version includes in-frame clones alone and lacks a portion of them. Of roughly 65,000 clones listed, just over 90% were seen once; the top ten hold approximately 0.3%. This receptor was obtained from an adult with an advanced solid tumor such as melanoma, head and neck, liver or kidney cancer. The material was CD4+ or CD8+ T cells sorted from blood, obtained in a trial of the OX40 agonist ivuxolimab. The J gene is TRBJ1-2, the V gene TRBV19, with TRBD1 matching 8 bases. CDR3 DNA: TGTGCCAGTAGTATACAGGGGGCTGGCTATGGCTACACCTTC. Protein: CASSIQGAGYGYTF.